The rows below give T cell receptor beta chains drawn from one sample of a study of shared clonotypes between healthy human individuals. Method: immunoSEQ multiplex PCR; TCRdb's copy keeps in-frame clones and lacks some. In the table there are roughly 2,500,000 clones, approximately 93% of which are singletons. Sequences were obtained from naive CD4+ T cells from PBMCs. The receptor set was obtained from a man aged 18 to 35 in good health. Some clones in this sample may be carry-over from other donors' samples. The CDR3 runs from the conserved cysteine through the conserved F or W. Each record gives: J gene, clone size, D gene, V gene, CDR3 protein, CDR3 DNA. D genes are given only for firm matches. Clone size appears in some rows only: once, few, many, or a class for an expanded clone.

TRBJ2-7	-	TRBD2	TRBV2	CASSETSGSLYEQYF	TGTGCCAGCAGCGAGACTAGCGGGAGTTTATACGAGCAGTACTTC
TRBJ1-2	-	-	TRBV18	CASSPQGSAGLGGYTF	TGTGCCAGCTCACCACAGGGATCGGCGGGACTAGGTGGCTACACCTTC
TRBJ1-5	-	-	TRBV19	CASSATAISPQHF	TGTGCCAGTAGTGCCACCGCGATCAGCCCCCAGCATTTT
TRBJ2-7	-	-	TRBV6-5	CASQTGATHYEQYF	TGTGCCAGTCAAACCGGGGCTACTCACTACGAGCAGTACTTC
TRBJ1-2	-	TRBD1	TRBV6-1	CASNIQTGGIYGYTF	TGTGCCAGCAATATTCAGACAGGGGGTATTTATGGCTACACCTTC
TRBJ1-1	-	-	TRBV5-1	CASSATGTTEAFF	TGCGCCAGCAGTGCAACGGGGACCACTGAAGCTTTCTTT
TRBJ2-1	once	-	TRBV27	CASSPRARGYSYNEQFF	TGTGCCAGCAGTCCCAGGGCAAGGGGATATTCCTACAATGAGCAGTTCTTC
TRBJ2-2	-	TRBD2	TRBV9	CASSVELTGGRFGSGELFF	TGTGCCAGCAGCGTAGAACTTACGGGGGGACGCTTTGGGAGCGGGGAGCTGTTTTTT
TRBJ2-2	-	TRBD1	TRBV6-5	CASGERQGTRELFF	TGTGCCAGCGGCGAAAGACAGGGTACCCGGGAGCTGTTTTTT
TRBJ2-5	-	TRBD1	TRBV7-9	CASSLDRGYETQYF	TGTGCCAGCAGCTTAGACAGGGGCTACGAGACCCAGTACTTC
TRBJ1-2	-	TRBD1	TRBV5-4	CASSLEWTGGSSNYGYTF	TGTGCCAGCAGCTTGGAATGGACAGGGGGCAGTTCTAACTATGGCTACACCTTC
TRBJ2-4	-	-	TRBV15	CATSPRGSRAAKNIQYF	TGTGCCACCAGCCCACGAGGGAGCAGGGCGGCCAAAAACATTCAGTACTTC
TRBJ2-7	-	TRBD1	TRBV30	CAWSVQGALYEQYF	TGTGCCTGGAGTGTTCAGGGGGCCTTATACGAGCAGTACTTC
TRBJ2-5	-	TRBD2	TRBV18	CASSQGLAVQETQYF	TGTGCCAGCTCGCAGGGACTAGCGGTCCAAGAGACCCAGTACTTC
TRBJ2-7	-	TRBD1	TRBV6-5	CASSYSRGLGYEQYF	TGTGCCAGCAGTTACTCCAGGGGGCTTGGCTACGAGCAGTACTTC
TRBJ2-7	-	-	TRBV5-1	CASSSLPNRGPTYEQYF	TGCGCCAGCAGCTCGCTACCAAACCGGGGGCCAACCTACGAGCAGTACTTC
TRBJ2-7	-	TRBD2	TRBV28	CASSSSSGSAYEQYF	TGTGCCAGCAGTTCTTCTAGCGGGAGTGCGTACGAGCAGTACTTC
TRBJ2-7	-	TRBD1	TRBV5-1	CASRAGTGSHEQYF	TGCGCCAGCAGGGCCGGGACAGGGTCCCACGAGCAGTACTTC
TRBJ2-5	-	TRBD1	TRBV18	CASSPLKFHRGEETQYF	TGTGCCAGCTCACCCCTAAAGTTTCACAGGGGAGAGGAGACCCAGTACTTC
TRBJ2-3	-	TRBD2	TRBV28	CASSFRGGLNTDTQYF	TGTGCCAGCAGTTTCCGGGGGGGCCTTAACACAGATACGCAGTATTTT
TRBJ2-3	once	-	TRBV15	CATRSGATDTQYF	TGTGCCACCAGGTCCGGGGCCACAGATACGCAGTATTTT
TRBJ1-2	-	-	TRBV6-1	CASTQRDYGYTF	TGTGCCAGCACCCAACGGGACTATGGCTACACCTTC
TRBJ2-2	-	-	TRBV4-3	CASSQVESGELFF	TGCGCCAGCAGCCAAGTTGAGTCCGGGGAGCTGTTTTTT
TRBJ1-2	-	TRBD1	TRBV28	CASSRTQGAANYGYTF	TGTGCCAGCAGCCGTACACAGGGGGCCGCGAACTATGGCTACACCTTC
TRBJ2-1	-	TRBD2	TRBV5-4	CASTPGLAGIDEQFF	TGTGCCAGCACCCCGGGACTAGCGGGAATAGATGAGCAGTTCTTC
TRBJ2-5	-	TRBD2	TRBV7-9	CASSDSGRGLETQYF	TGTGCCAGCAGTGACAGCGGGAGAGGACTTGAGACCCAGTACTTC
TRBJ1-2	once	-	TRBV28	CASSHRDYGYTF	TGTGCCAGCAGTCACAGGGATTATGGCTACACCTTC
TRBJ1-5	few	-	TRBV7-2	CASSSRQTNQPQHF	TGTGCCAGCAGCTCTCGACAGACCAATCAGCCCCAGCATTTT
TRBJ2-5	-	-	TRBV10-3	CAANAGGEETQYF	TGTGCGGCCAATGCCGGTGGGGAAGAGACCCAGTACTTC